This TCR beta chain emerged from a study of blood T cell repertoires in COVID-19. Study-level information: From the United States, Italy and Spain came samples of acute and convalescent COVID-19. Sources were T cells, B-cell-depleted T cells, or PBMCs; the material itself was cDNA or gDNA.

In the original analysis: How many nucleated cells were present was estimated from reference gene primer amplification. Profiling relied on immunoSEQ multiplex PCR, and the TCRdb table lists in-frame clones only, not all of them. V and J calls and clone size follow that table, whereas D and trimming were derived from the DNA. Among approximately 120,000 clones listed, about 89% were seen once. This clone has a single count. Per the germline V gene, CDR1 is MDHEN and CDR2 is SYDVKM. The ends were cut back, 5 bases at V and 5 bases at J, with 18 bases in the middle. The CDR3 spans 15 residues. Sequencing was carried out using peripheral blood. The TCR was taken from a human donor with acute or convalescent COVID-19. The donor label of this sample is uncertain. V is TRBV28 and J is TRBJ1-2, with D uncertain. For the CDR3, the DNA is TGTGCCAGCAGTCCGGCCGAGAGGGCGGCATATGGCTACACCTTC. It specifies CASSPAERAAYGYTF.